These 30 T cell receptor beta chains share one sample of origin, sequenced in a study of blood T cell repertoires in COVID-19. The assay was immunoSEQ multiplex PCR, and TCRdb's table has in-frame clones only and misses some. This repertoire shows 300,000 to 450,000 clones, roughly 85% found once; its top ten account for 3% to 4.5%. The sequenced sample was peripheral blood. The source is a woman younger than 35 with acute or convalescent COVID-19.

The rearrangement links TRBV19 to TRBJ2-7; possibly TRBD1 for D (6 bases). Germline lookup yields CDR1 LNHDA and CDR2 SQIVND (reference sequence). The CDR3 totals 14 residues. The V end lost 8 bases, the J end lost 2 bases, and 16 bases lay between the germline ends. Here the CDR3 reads CASSPVTGTYEQYF. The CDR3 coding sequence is TGTGCCAGTTCTCCCGTAACAGGGACCTACGAGCAGTACTTC.

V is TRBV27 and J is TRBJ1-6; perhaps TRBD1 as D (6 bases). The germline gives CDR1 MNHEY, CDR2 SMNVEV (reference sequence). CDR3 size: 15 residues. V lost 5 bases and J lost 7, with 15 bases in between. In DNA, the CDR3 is TGTGCCAGCAGTCCACAGGGTCTTGAAAATTCACCCCTCCACTTT. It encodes CASSPQGLENSPLHF.

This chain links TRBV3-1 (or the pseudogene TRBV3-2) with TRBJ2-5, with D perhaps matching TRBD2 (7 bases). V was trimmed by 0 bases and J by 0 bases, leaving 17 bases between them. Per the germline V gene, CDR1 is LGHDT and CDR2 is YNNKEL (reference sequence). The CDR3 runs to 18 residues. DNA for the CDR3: TGTGCCAGCAGCCAAGATTTAGAAAGGGGGGGGGACCAAGAGACCCAGTACTTC. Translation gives CASSQDLERGGDQETQYF.

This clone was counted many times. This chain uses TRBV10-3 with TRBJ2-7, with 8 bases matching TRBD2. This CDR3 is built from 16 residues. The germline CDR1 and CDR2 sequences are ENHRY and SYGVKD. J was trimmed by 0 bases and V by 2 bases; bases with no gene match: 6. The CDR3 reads CAISEPGSGSSYEQYF. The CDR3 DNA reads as TGTGCCATCAGTGAGCCGGGGAGCGGGAGCTCCTACGAGCAGTACTTC.

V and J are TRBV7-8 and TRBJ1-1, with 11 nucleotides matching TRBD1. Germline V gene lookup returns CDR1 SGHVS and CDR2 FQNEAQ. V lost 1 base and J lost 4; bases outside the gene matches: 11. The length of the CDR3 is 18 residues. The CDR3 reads CASSLGYRDRGFGTEAFF. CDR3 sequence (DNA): TGTGCCAGCAGCTTAGGGTATCGGGACAGGGGGTTTGGCACTGAAGCTTTCTTT.

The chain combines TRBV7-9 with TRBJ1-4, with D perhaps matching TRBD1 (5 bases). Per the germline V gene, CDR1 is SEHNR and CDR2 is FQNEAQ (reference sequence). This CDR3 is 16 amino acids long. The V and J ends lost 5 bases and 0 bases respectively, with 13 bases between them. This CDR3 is CASSLGQVATNEKLFF. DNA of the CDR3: TGTGCCAGCAGCCTCGGACAAGTTGCAACTAATGAAAAACTGTTTTTT.

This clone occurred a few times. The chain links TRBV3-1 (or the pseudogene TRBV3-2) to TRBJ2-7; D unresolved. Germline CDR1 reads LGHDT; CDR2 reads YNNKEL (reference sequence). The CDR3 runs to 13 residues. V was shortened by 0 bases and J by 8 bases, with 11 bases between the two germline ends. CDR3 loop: CASSQDAQRQQYF. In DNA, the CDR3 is TGTGCCAGCAGCCAAGATGCCCAGCGACAGCAGTACTTC.

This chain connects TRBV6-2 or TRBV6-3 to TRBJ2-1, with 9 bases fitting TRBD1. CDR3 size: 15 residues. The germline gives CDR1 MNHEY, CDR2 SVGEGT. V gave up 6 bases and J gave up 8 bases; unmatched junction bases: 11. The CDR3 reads CASSPEGTGSDEQFF. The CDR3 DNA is TGTGCCAGCAGCCCTGAGGGGACAGGGAGCGATGAGCAGTTCTTC.

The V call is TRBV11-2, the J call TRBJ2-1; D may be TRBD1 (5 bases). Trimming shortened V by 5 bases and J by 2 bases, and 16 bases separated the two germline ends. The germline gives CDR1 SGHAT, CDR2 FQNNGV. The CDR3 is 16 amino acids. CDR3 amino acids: CASSQPRGLTYNEQFF. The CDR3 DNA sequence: TGTGCCAGCAGCCAGCCAAGGGGATTGACCTACAATGAGCAGTTCTTC.

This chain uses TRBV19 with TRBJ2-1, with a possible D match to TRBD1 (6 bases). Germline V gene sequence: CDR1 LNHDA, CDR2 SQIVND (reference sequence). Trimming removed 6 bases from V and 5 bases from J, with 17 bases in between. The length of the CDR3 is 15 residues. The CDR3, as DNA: TGTGCCAGTAGAATTACCGGGACAAGTGACAATGAGCAGTTCTTC. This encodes CASRITGTSDNEQFF.

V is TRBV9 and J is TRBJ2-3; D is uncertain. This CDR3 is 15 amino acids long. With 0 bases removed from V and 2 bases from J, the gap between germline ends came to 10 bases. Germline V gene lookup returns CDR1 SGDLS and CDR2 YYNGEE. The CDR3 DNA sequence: TGTGCCAGCAGCGTAGCCGCGCGTTTCACAGATACGCAGTATTTT. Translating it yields CASSVAARFTDTQYF.

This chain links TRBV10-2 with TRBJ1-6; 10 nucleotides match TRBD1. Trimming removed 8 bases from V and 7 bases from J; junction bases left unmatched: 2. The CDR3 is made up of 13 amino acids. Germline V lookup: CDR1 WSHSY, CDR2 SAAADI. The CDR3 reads CASVDRGNSPLHF. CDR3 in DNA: TGCGCCAGCGTGGACAGGGGGAATTCACCCCTCCACTTT.

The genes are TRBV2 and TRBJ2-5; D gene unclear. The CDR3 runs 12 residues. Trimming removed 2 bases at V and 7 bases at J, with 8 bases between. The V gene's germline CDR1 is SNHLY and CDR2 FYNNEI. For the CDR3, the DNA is TGTGCCAGCAGTGAAAAAGGCGGGACCCAGTACTTC. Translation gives CASSEKGGTQYF.

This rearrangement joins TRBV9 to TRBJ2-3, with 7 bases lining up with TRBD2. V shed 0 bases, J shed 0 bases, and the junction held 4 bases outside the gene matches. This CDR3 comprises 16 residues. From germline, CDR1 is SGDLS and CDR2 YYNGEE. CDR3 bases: TGTGCCAGCAGCGTAGACGGGGGGTCGAGCACAGATACGCAGTATTTT. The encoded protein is CASSVDGGSSTDTQYF.

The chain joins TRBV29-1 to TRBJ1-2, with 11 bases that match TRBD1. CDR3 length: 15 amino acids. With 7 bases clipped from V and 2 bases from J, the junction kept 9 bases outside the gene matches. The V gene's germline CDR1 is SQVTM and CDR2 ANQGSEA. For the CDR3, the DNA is TGCAGCGCCTGGACAGGGGGCGGTCAGAACTATGGCTACACCTTC. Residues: CSAWTGGGQNYGYTF.

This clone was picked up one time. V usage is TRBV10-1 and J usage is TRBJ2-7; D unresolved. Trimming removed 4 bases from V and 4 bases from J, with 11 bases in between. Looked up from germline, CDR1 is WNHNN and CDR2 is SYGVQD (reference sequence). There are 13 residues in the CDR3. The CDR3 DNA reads TGCGCCAGCAGTGGAGAGGTCAAATACGAGCAGTACTTC. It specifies CASSGEVKYEQYF.

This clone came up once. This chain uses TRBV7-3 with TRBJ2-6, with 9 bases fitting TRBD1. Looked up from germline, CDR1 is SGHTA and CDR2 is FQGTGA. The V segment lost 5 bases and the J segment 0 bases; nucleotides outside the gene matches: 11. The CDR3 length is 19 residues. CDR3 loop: CASSQGLGQGSSGANVLTF. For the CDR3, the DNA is TGTGCCAGCAGCCAAGGACTTGGACAGGGGAGCTCTGGGGCCAACGTCCTGACTTTC.

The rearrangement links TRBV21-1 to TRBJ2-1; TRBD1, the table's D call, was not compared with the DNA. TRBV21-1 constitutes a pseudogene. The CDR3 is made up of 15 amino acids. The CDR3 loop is CASSIGGTVGNEQFF. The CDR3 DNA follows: TGTGCCAGCAGCATCGGCGGGACAGTGGGCAATGAGCAGTTCTTC.

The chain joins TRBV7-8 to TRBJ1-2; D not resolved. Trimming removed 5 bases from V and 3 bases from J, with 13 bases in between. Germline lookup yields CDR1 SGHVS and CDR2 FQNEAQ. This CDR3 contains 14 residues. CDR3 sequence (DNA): TGTGCCAGCAGCACTGAGGGCGGATACTATGGCTACACCTTC. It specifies CASSTEGGYYGYTF.

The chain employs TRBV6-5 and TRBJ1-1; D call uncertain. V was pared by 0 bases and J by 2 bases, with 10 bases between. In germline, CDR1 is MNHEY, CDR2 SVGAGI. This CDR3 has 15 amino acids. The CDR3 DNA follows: TGTGCCAGCAGTTACTCGGCCCAGGTAAACACTGAAGCTTTCTTT. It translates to CASSYSAQVNTEAFF.

CDR3 bases: TGTGCCAGCAGCCCGGGGGTTGGCACAGATACGCAGTATTTT. Its translation is CASSPGVGTDTQYF. The chain links TRBV3-1 (or the pseudogene TRBV3-2) to TRBJ2-3; a possible D gene is TRBD2 (6 bases). V was shortened by 4 bases and J by 1 base, with 9 bases between the two germline ends. Germline V CDR1 and CDR2: LGHDT, YNNKEL (reference sequence). There are 14 residues in the CDR3.

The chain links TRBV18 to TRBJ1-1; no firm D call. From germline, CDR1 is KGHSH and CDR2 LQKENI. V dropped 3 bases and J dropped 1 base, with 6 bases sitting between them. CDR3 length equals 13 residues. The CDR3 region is CASSPQENTEAFF. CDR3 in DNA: TGTGCCAGCTCACCCCAGGAGAACACTGAAGCTTTCTTT.

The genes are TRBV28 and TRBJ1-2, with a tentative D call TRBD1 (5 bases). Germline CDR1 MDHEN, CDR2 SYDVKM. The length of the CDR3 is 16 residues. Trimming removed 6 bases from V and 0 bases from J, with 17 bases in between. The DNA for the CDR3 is TGTGCCAGCAGACCAATGGGGGGGAGGGCTAACTATGGCTACACCTTC. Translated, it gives CASRPMGGRANYGYTF.

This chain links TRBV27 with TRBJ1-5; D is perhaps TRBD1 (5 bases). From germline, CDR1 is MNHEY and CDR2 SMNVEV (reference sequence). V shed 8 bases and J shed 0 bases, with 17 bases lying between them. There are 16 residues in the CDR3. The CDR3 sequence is CASSAGPTYSNQPQHF. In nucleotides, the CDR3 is TGTGCCAGCTCAGCGGGGCCGACATATAGCAATCAGCCCCAGCATTTT.

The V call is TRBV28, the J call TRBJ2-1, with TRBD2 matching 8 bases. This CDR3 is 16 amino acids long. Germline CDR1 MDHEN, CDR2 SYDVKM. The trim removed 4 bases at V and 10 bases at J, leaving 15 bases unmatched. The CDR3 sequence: CASSSWREAGFKEQFF. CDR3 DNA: TGTGCCAGCAGTTCATGGCGGGAGGCCGGTTTTAAGGAGCAGTTCTTC.

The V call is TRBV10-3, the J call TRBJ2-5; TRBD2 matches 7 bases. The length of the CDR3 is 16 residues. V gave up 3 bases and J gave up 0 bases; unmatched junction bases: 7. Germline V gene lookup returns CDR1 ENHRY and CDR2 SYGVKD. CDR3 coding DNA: TGTGCCATCAGTGATGTCCGGGACTACAACCAAGAGACCCAGTACTTC. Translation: CAISDVRDYNQETQYF.

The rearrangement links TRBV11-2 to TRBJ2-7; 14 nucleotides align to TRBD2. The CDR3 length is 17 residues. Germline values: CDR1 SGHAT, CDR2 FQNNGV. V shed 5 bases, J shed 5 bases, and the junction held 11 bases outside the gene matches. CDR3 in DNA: TGTGCCAGCAGCCCTCCGCCGGGACTAGCGGGGGCCAACGAGCAGTACTTC. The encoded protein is CASSPPPGLAGANEQYF.

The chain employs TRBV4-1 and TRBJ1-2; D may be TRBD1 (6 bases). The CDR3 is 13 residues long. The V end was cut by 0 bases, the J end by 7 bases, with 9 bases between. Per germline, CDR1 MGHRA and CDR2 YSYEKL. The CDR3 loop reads CASSQEGAGGYTF. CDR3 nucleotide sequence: TGCGCCAGCAGCCAAGAGGGGGCAGGTGGCTACACCTTC.

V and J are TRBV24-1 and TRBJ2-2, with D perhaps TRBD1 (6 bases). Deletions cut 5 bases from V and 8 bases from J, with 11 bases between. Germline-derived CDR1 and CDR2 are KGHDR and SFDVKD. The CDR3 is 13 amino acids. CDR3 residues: CATSGGPKGELFF. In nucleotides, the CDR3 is TGTGCCACCAGTGGGGGGCCGAAGGGGGAGCTGTTTTTT.

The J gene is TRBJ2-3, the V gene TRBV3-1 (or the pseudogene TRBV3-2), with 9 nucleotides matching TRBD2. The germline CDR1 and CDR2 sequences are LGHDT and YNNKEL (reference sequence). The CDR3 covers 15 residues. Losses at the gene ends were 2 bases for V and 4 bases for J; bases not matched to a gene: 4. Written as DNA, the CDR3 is TGTGCCAGCAGCCAATTAGCGGGAGCCCCAGATACGCAGTATTTT. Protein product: CASSQLAGAPDTQYF.